A selection of T cell receptor beta chains follows, all from one sample in a study of T cells expressing NK-cell markers. TCRdb reanalyzed the 5' RACE reads and collapses them to one entry per CDR3 protein, without DNA. Its clone listing holds some 410,000 distinct CDR3 sequences. Input material: blood T cells: a sorted CD56 or NKG2C T cell subset, CD4+ or CD8+ T cells, or bulk PBMC T cells (not recorded which). Receptors were obtained from a woman between 18 and 75 years old in good health. CDR3s include the opening cysteine and the closing phenylalanine or tryptophan.

V gene	J gene	CDR3 length	CDR3 protein
TRBV6-2/TRBV6-3	TRBJ2-1	14	CASSHSPGGNEQFF
TRBV27	TRBJ2-7	13	CASATSGSDEQYF
TRBV7-2	TRBJ1-5	15	CASSPWTENNQPQHF
TRBV6-5	TRBJ1-5	14	CASSSRVVEQPQHF
TRBV18	TRBJ2-5	14	CASSRGSGRETQYF
TRBV9	TRBJ2-1	15	CASSVSASGGDEQFF
TRBV11-1	TRBJ2-2	16	CASSLAGGSTTGELFF
TRBV20-1	TRBJ2-5	13	CSARISSLETQYF
TRBV19	TRBJ1-5	15	CASSRPRGPSGPQHF
TRBV7-8	TRBJ2-4	14	CASSLGGTKNIQYF
TRBV18	TRBJ1-4	20	CASSPPQLWSASATNEKLFF
TRBV7-7	TRBJ2-1	15	CASSSGLAGNNEQFF
TRBV20-1	TRBJ2-1	11	CSARDKREQFF
TRBV5-1	TRBJ2-3	15	CASSLAGTSTDTQYF
TRBV20-1	TRBJ2-5	15	CSASRDQSAQETQYF
TRBV28	TRBJ2-7	14	CASRGALLSYEQYF
TRBV5-6	TRBJ2-1	15	CASFRGASGGNEQFF
TRBV9	TRBJ2-1	13	CASSSGPNNEQFF
TRBV4-2	TRBJ2-3	16	CASSPGPAGRTDTQYF
TRBV7-6	TRBJ1-2	14	CASSLNAVDYGYTF
TRBV3-1	TRBJ1-1	14	CASSPQAVNTEAFF
TRBV6-4	TRBJ2-1	16	CASSKGGQGFSNEQFF
TRBV11-2	TRBJ1-2	13	CASSDPGVRGYTF
TRBV6-2/TRBV6-3	TRBJ2-4	14	CAKQIWGLKNIQYF
TRBV5-6	TRBJ1-2	14	CASSDSRESYGYTF
TRBV6-5	TRBJ2-3	17	CASSSPGQGTGTDTQYF
TRBV18	TRBJ2-1	17	CASSPYRTSGVYNEQFF
TRBV25-1	TRBJ2-3	15	CASSEPRALMDTQYF
TRBV14	TRBJ2-3	17	CASSPRYVGGSTDTQYF
TRBV6-5	TRBJ2-1	14	CASSWTGRANEQFF
TRBV30	TRBJ1-1	13	CAWSVLANTEAFF
TRBV12-3/TRBV12-4	TRBJ2-5	15	CASSYTDRDQETQYF
TRBV29-1	TRBJ2-3	12	CSVGQATDTQYF
TRBV6-5	TRBJ1-5	14	CASSYSGGSQPQHF
TRBV27	TRBJ2-3	15	CASSPAPAGTDTQYF
TRBV20-1	TRBJ2-1	13	CSAKGVSYNEQFF
TRBV7-2	TRBJ1-1	13	CASTQSTNTEAFF
TRBV29-1	TRBJ2-3	12	CSVDQGIDTQYF
TRBV11-2	TRBJ1-1	13	CASSFNLNTEAFF
TRBV28	TRBJ2-5	14	CASSPGGGDRTQYF
TRBV15	TRBJ2-6	16	CATSRTQGSGANVLTF
TRBV20-1	TRBJ2-1	17	CSARDSVFSGLGHEQFF
TRBV30	TRBJ1-5	14	CAWSVLNSNQPQHF
TRBV4-3	TRBJ2-5	15	CASSEDGNAGETQYF
TRBV29-1	TRBJ1-1	13	CSVARTADTEAFF
TRBV4-1	TRBJ2-3	14	CASSPQVRTDTQYF
TRBV6-1	TRBJ2-1	15	CASTSGRGPWNEQFF
TRBV20-1	TRBJ2-1	15	CSARPYGGTYNEQFF
TRBV6-6	TRBJ2-1	12	CAGQARYNEQFF
TRBV9	TRBJ1-6	16	CASSFRGTANNSPLHF